Following are 2 T cell receptor beta chains from one sample sequenced in a study of T cells in localized non-small cell lung cancer. Assay: immunoSEQ multiplex PCR; the TCRdb copy retains only in-frame clones and omits some. The repertoire has 20,000 to 25,000 clones, around 85% of them found once; the top ten carry 2% to 2.5%. The specimen was peripheral blood, collected before any cancer treatment. These receptors were taken from a man aged 35 to 69 with stage I lung adenocarcinoma.

This chain joins TRBV25-1 and TRBJ2-1, with D possibly TRBD2 on 7 matching bases. The CDR3 has 17 amino acids. Germline-derived CDR1 and CDR2 are MGHDK and SYGVNS. V was cut by 8 bases and J by 4 bases, with 24 bases left in between. In DNA form, the CDR3 reads TGTGCCAGCGGACTATCAACAGGGATCGGGGGGTACAATGAGCAGTTCTTC. The encoded protein is CASGLSTGIGGYNEQFF.

This clone showed up just a few times. This chain uses TRBV6-6 with TRBJ1-2; D remains unclear. Germline V gives CDR1 MNHNY, CDR2 SVGAGI (reference sequence). V was pared by 2 bases and J by 2 bases, with 9 bases between. This CDR3 contains 14 residues. In DNA form, the CDR3 reads TGTGCCAGCAGTTACGAGGACTTAAACTATGGCTACACCTTC. It translates to CASSYEDLNYGYTF.